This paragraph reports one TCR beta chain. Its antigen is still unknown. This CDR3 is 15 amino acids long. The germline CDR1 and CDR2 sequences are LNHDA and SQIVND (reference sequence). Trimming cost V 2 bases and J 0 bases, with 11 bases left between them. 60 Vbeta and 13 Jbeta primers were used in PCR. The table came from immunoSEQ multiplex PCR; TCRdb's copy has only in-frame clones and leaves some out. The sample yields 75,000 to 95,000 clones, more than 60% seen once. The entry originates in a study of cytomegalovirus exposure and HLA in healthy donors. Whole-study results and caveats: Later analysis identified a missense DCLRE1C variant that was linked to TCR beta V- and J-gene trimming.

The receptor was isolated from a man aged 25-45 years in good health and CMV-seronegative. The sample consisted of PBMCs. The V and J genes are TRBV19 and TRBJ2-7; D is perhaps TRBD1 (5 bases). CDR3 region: CASSIWGPFSYEQYF. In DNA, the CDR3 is TGTGCCAGTAGTATATGGGGCCCGTTCTCCTACGAGCAGTACTTC.